A selection of T cell receptor beta chains follows, all from one sample in a study of blood T cell repertoires in COVID-19. TCRdb's table, derived via immunoSEQ multiplex PCR, lists solely in-frame clones and lacks some. The repertoire includes under 450,000 clones, approximately 88% of them detected once, and around 13% sits in the top ten. The sequenced material came from peripheral blood. These receptors all come from a woman aged 50 to 60 with COVID-19, enrolled during active disease. Each CDR3 is given with its conserved first and last residue. Clone size is stated in some rows and not others, as once, few, many or a class when expanded.

J	size	V	CDR3
TRBJ1-1	.	TRBV28	CASSLYTRTEAFF
TRBJ1-2	.	TRBV27	CASTGGYGYTF
TRBJ1-1	.	TRBV2	CASSIGDTEAFF
TRBJ1-2	.	TRBV29-1	CSVAYYGYTF
TRBJ2-3	.	TRBV5-4	CASSRPSGSTDTQYF
TRBJ2-1	.	TRBV19	CASSIRASANEQFF
TRBJ1-1	.	TRBV5-1	CASSPHWGGLDTEAFF
TRBJ1-4	.	TRBV5-5	CASSHQGDEKLFF
TRBJ2-5	few	TRBV7-7	CASSPGTTYQETQYF
TRBJ1-2	.	TRBV6-5	CASSFEGVHGYTF
TRBJ1-1	.	TRBV28	CASSPLYRGTEAFF
TRBJ2-3	.	TRBV5-1	CASSLRSGGPSTDTQYF
TRBJ1-3	.	TRBV5-1	CASSVRTGDGNTIYF
TRBJ2-4	.	TRBV3-1/TRBV3-2	CASSQAGGRNIQYF